This T cell receptor (beta chain) is drawn from a study of T cells in Graves' hyperthyroidism and ophthalmopathy. General study results and limits: Blood samples included most of the expanded thyroid clonotypes exceeding 0.001.

CDR3 length equals 15 residues. V lost 3 bases and J lost 1, with 10 bases in between. For Graves' hyperthyroidism to be stable, ophthalmopathy could not progress within 18 months. Patients aged 18 to 65 had newly diagnosed hyperthyroidism of under 2 months' duration. This clonotype came up many times. Its antigen is not known. The source material, RNA transcripts, was used to amplify TCR beta CDR3 regions. First-round RT-PCR targeting the TCR CDR3 was performed with the HTBI primer set. TCRdb re-called the multiplex PCR reads with MiXCR, one entry per CDR3 protein. The data hold about 340,000 distinct CDR3 sequences, with about 18% observed a single time.

Sequencing was performed on blood. The TCR sequence derives from a woman aged 45 to 65 with Graves' hyperthyroidism. The rearrangement links TRBV12-3 or TRBV12-4 to TRBJ1-5; D gene ambiguous. CDR3 DNA: TGTGCCAGCAGTTTTAGGGTAGGAAGCAATCAGCCCCAGCATTTT. Amino acid sequence: CASSFRVGSNQPQHF.